One and the same sample provided the 6 T cell receptor beta chains below, sequenced in a study of prognosis after radiotherapy for stage I lung cancer. Genomic DNA was subjected to two-round multiplex PCR for amplification of TCR beta CDR3. Gene-specific primers for each TRBV and TRBJ gene drove first-round PCR. TCRdb re-called the multiplex PCR reads through MiXCR, storing one row per CDR3 protein. This sample carries approximately 25,000 distinct CDR3 sequences, approximately 44% of them seen once, and the ten largest clones take more than 30%. The sample in question was PBMCs, obtained before or after stereotactic body radiation therapy (not recorded which). The receptors derive from a donor at least 50 years old with non-small cell lung cancer.

Concerning this clonotype: One base separates it from a far larger clone, so it is likely a read error. The missing conserved phenylalanine or tryptophan at the end of this CDR3 makes a read error likely. This chain connects TRBV6-5 to TRBJ2-7; 8 bases are a match to TRBD1. Germline V gene lookup returns CDR1 MNHEY and CDR2 SVGAGI. The trim removed 8 bases at V and 5 bases at J, leaving 8 bases unmatched. CDR3 length: 13 amino acids. The CDR3 coding sequence is TGTGCCAGCGCGGACAGGGTTAACCACGAGCAGTACCTC. As protein: CASADRVNHEQYL.

This clonotype was detected a few times. The CDR3 protein is CASSSIIRSGEQYF. The CDR3 DNA reads TGTGCCAGCAGCTCAATTATAAGGAGCGGTGAGCAGTACTTC. V gene TRBV11-2 combines with J gene TRBJ2-7; possibly TRBD2 for D (5 bases). The CDR3 contains 14 residues. Germline CDR1 SGHAT, CDR2 FQNNGV. The V end lost 4 bases, the J end lost 7 bases, and 17 bases lay between the germline ends.

A note on this clonotype: Given a far larger clone just one base away, this is likely a sequencing read error. V and J are TRBV7-9 and TRBJ2-7; D remains ambiguous. Germline-derived CDR1 and CDR2 are SEHNR and FQNEAQ (reference sequence). This CDR3 is 16 amino acids long. Between the trimmed V and J ends, which lost 5 bases and 0 bases, there was a span of 17 bases. CDR3 sequence (DNA): TGTGCCAGCAGCCCTGATGGAGCGCTCTCCTCCTACGAGCAGTACTTC. Residues: CASSPDGALSSYEQYF.

Many counts were recorded for this clonotype. The V and J genes are TRBV19 and TRBJ2-2; D possibly corresponds to TRBD2 (5 bases). The V end was cut by 6 bases, the J end by 0 bases, with 8 bases between. The CDR3 contains 14 residues. Germline V gene data show CDR1 as LNHDA and CDR2 as SQIVND (reference sequence). For the CDR3, the DNA is TGTGCCAGTAGGGGGAGAACGAACACCGGGGAGCTGTTTTTT. The encoded protein is CASRGRTNTGELFF. Using reference TRBV19 and TRBJ2-2 for the parts outside the CDR3, the full variable domain is DGGITQSPKYLFRKEGQNVTLSCEQNLNHDAMYWYRQDPGQGLRLIYYSQIVNDFQKGDIAEGYSVSREKKESFPLTVTSAQKNPTAFYLCASRGRTNTGELFFGEGSRLTVL.

This clonotype appeared a few times. Given a much more abundant clone one base away, this may be a read error. The chain has TRBV29-1 and TRBJ1-5; the D gene is possibly TRBD1 (5 bases). CDR1 is SQVTM and CDR2 is ANQGSEA in the germline V gene. The CDR3 spans 14 residues. V was shortened by 4 bases and J by 5 bases, with 15 bases between the two germline ends. The CDR3 nucleotides read TGCAGCGTTGTTGTGAGCGGGACGGATCAGCCCCAGCATTTT. Translated: CSVVVSGTDQPQHF.

This clonotype was detected many times. V is TRBV7-2 and J is TRBJ2-1; the D gene is possibly TRBD2 (6 bases). The germline CDR1 and CDR2 sequences are SGHTA and FQGNSA. The CDR3 is made up of 14 amino acids. V lost 5 bases and J lost 7, with 15 bases in between. The CDR3 nucleotides read TGTGCCAGCAGCCCATTTTTGCGGGATAATGAGCAGTTCTTC. Its protein is CASSPFLRDNEQFF.